The sequence of this T cell receptor (beta chain) was determined in a study of T-cell memory formation after mild COVID-19. This clonotype was picked up one time. TCRdb re-called the 5' RACE reads with MiXCR, one entry per CDR3 protein. The profile shows roughly 80,000 distinct CDR3 sequences, roughly 23% of them singletons. This clonotype was obtained from a man between 18 and 29 years old who had mild COVID-19 (a few samples of this study predate the infection). Cell type and time point are not known. The specimen was PBMCs or a T cell subset sorted from them (not recorded which).

The CDR3 protein is CASSQVIGGGNTIYF. The CDR3 DNA reads TGCGCCAGCAGCCAAGTAATTGGTGGCGGAAACACCATATATTTT. The V call is TRBV4-1, the J call TRBJ1-3; D gene uncertain. Per the germline V gene, CDR1 is MGHRA and CDR2 is YSYEKL. This CDR3 has 15 residues. The V and J ends lost 1 base and 4 bases respectively, with 11 bases between them.